This is a list of T cell receptor beta chains from one sample in a study of T cell changes during pregnancy in multiple sclerosis. The repertoire was sequenced with immunoSEQ multiplex PCR; TCRdb's copy has only in-frame clones and lacks some. The sample lists roughly 40,000 clones; 90% to 95% were seen once. This material consisted of CD8+ T cells from peripheral blood mononuclear cells, taken before pregnancy. Receptors were obtained from a female donor with multiple sclerosis, enrolled in a pregnancy study. Both conserved end residues are part of each CDR3. The order of the fields is clone size, V gene, J gene, CDR3 protein. Where a row states a size, it is once, few, many or the class of an expanded clone; other rows omit it.

abundance: .
v_gene: TRBV19
j_gene: TRBJ2-1
CDR3aa: CASMERRTSGYNEQFF

abundance: .
v_gene: TRBV27
j_gene: TRBJ1-5
CDR3aa: CASSLRGANQPQHF

abundance: .
v_gene: TRBV15
j_gene: TRBJ1-2
CDR3aa: CATSSRDRAGYTF

abundance: .
v_gene: TRBV19
j_gene: TRBJ1-5
CDR3aa: CASTIQGAYQPQHF

abundance: .
v_gene: TRBV11-2
j_gene: TRBJ2-5
CDR3aa: CASSLSPGAGETQYF

abundance: once
v_gene: TRBV27
j_gene: TRBJ2-7
CDR3aa: CASRGPAGHEQYF

abundance: .
v_gene: TRBV19
j_gene: TRBJ2-1
CDR3aa: CASRSNPSGPYNEQFF

abundance: .
v_gene: TRBV19
j_gene: TRBJ2-1
CDR3aa: CASSHSGSYNEQFF

abundance: .
v_gene: TRBV29-1
j_gene: TRBJ1-2
CDR3aa: CSVGQGDYGYTF

abundance: .
v_gene: TRBV28
j_gene: TRBJ2-1
CDR3aa: CASRPTQAGEQFF

abundance: .
v_gene: TRBV7-9
j_gene: TRBJ2-5
CDR3aa: CASSLTSSGQETQYF

abundance: .
v_gene: TRBV19
j_gene: TRBJ2-7
CDR3aa: CASSSSAGNYEQYF

abundance: .
v_gene: TRBV4-3
j_gene: TRBJ2-2
CDR3aa: CASSTTRYGELFF

abundance: .
v_gene: TRBV29-1
j_gene: TRBJ1-1
CDR3aa: CSVDDGSEAFF

abundance: .
v_gene: TRBV7-9
j_gene: TRBJ1-4
CDR3aa: CASSLVQDEKLFF

abundance: .
v_gene: TRBV15
j_gene: TRBJ1-2
CDR3aa: CATSRDLTGYGYTF

abundance: .
v_gene: TRBV2
j_gene: TRBJ1-2
CDR3aa: CASRLNYGYTF

abundance: .
v_gene: TRBV7-2
j_gene: TRBJ2-1
CDR3aa: CASGPLAGEQFF

abundance: .
v_gene: TRBV11-2
j_gene: TRBJ2-6
CDR3aa: CASSPSVSGANVLTF

abundance: .
v_gene: TRBV5-1
j_gene: TRBJ2-7
CDR3aa: CASSLPQGEVAYEQYF

abundance: .
v_gene: TRBV19
j_gene: TRBJ2-2
CDR3aa: CASSISGGSGELFF

abundance: .
v_gene: TRBV28
j_gene: TRBJ1-1
CDR3aa: CASSISGGADTEAFF

abundance: .
v_gene: TRBV4-1
j_gene: TRBJ1-5
CDR3aa: CASSQEDRVGNQPQHF

abundance: .
v_gene: TRBV9
j_gene: TRBJ2-1
CDR3aa: CASSSPDRGYAYNEQFF

abundance: .
v_gene: TRBV10-2
j_gene: TRBJ2-6
CDR3aa: CASTPKGGSGANVLTF

abundance: .
v_gene: TRBV7-9
j_gene: TRBJ2-3
CDR3aa: CASRAGRSSSTDTQYF

abundance: .
v_gene: TRBV19
j_gene: TRBJ2-5
CDR3aa: CASSIEGRSQETQYF

abundance: .
v_gene: TRBV7-2
j_gene: TRBJ2-3
CDR3aa: CASSLTGGPADTQYF

abundance: .
v_gene: TRBV4-1
j_gene: TRBJ2-7
CDR3aa: CASSSGTGGYEQYF

abundance: .
v_gene: TRBV7-7
j_gene: TRBJ2-2
CDR3aa: CASSRSGRTGELFF

abundance: .
v_gene: TRBV29-1
j_gene: TRBJ1-1
CDR3aa: CSVDVMNTEAFF

abundance: .
v_gene: TRBV5-4
j_gene: TRBJ2-3
CDR3aa: CASSLTRLAGGPWWDTQYF

abundance: .
v_gene: TRBV7-9
j_gene: TRBJ2-1
CDR3aa: CASSPGLENEQFF

abundance: .
v_gene: TRBV27
j_gene: TRBJ2-1
CDR3aa: CASSLVGAYNEQFF

abundance: .
v_gene: TRBV7-9
j_gene: TRBJ1-2
CDR3aa: CASSSRDSPNYGYTF

abundance: .
v_gene: TRBV29-1
j_gene: TRBJ2-3
CDR3aa: CSVGGRKTDTQYF

abundance: .
v_gene: TRBV13
j_gene: TRBJ2-7
CDR3aa: CASSAGLAGRVDEQYF

abundance: few
v_gene: TRBV2
j_gene: TRBJ2-5
CDR3aa: CASEDRAGQETQYF

abundance: once
v_gene: TRBV7-8
j_gene: TRBJ2-3
CDR3aa: CASSLALAPSTDTQYF

abundance: .
v_gene: TRBV7-2
j_gene: TRBJ2-7
CDR3aa: CASSLQTAYEQYF

abundance: .
v_gene: TRBV28
j_gene: TRBJ2-7
CDR3aa: CASSTTDRDRGYEQYF

abundance: once
v_gene: TRBV27
j_gene: TRBJ2-7
CDR3aa: CASSSASTGTSRFF

abundance: .
v_gene: TRBV5-1
j_gene: TRBJ2-7
CDR3aa: CASSFRQGYEQYF